The 9 T cell receptor beta chains listed next were all sequenced from one sample in a study of cytomegalovirus exposure and HLA in healthy donors. Primers included in the PCR were 60 Vbeta and 13 Jbeta primers. Repertoires were generated with immunoSEQ multiplex PCR, while TCRdb's copy carries only in-frame clones and drops some. The sample has roughly 120,000 clones, about four fifths seen once. The sequenced material came from PBMCs. Source of these receptors: a human donor in good health.

V gene TRBV6-1 combines with J gene TRBJ1-4, with TRBD1 as a possible D gene (5 bases). CDR3 size: 15 residues. Trimming shortened V by 11 bases and J by 4 bases, and 20 bases separated the two germline ends. Germline CDR1 is MNHNS and CDR2 is SASEGT. Written as DNA, the CDR3 is TGTGCCGCTCAAGAACGGGGGGGACTTAATGAAAAACTGTTTTTT. Its translation is CAAQERGGLNEKLFF.

The CDR3 coding sequence is TGTGCCAGCAGGGGGACAGGGGAGTTTAATAAACCCCTCCACTTT. This codes for CASRGTGEFNKPLHF. The rearrangement links TRBV27 to TRBJ1-6; 10 positions match TRBD1. V shed 6 bases and J 12 bases; nucleotides not matched to a gene: 11. This CDR3 contains 15 residues. Per the germline V gene, CDR1 is MNHEY and CDR2 is SMNVEV (reference sequence).

V gene TRBV5-1 combines with J gene TRBJ1-6; D is undetermined. The CDR3 is made up of 13 amino acids. Germline CDR1 reads SGHRS; CDR2 reads YFSETQ. The V and J ends lost 0 bases and 8 bases respectively, with 6 bases between them. The CDR3 nucleotides are TGCGCCAGCAGCTTGGTTGTCGATTCACCCCTCCACTTT. This gives the protein CASSLVVDSPLHF.

V is TRBV5-6 and J is TRBJ2-1, with TRBD2 identical over 7 bases. The CDR3 runs to 16 residues. Losses at the gene ends were 1 base for V and 8 bases for J; bases not matched to a gene: 12. In germline, CDR1 is SGHDT, CDR2 YYEEEE. The CDR3 sequence is CASSLKRGLDAHEQFF. CDR3 DNA sequence: TGTGCCAGCAGCTTGAAGCGGGGTTTGGATGCGCATGAGCAGTTCTTC.

V gene TRBV5-1 combines with J gene TRBJ1-1, with 7 bases that match TRBD1. CDR1 SGHRS and CDR2 YFSETQ come from the germline V gene. The trim removed 5 bases at V and 1 base at J, leaving 5 bases unmatched. The CDR3 spans 14 residues. The CDR3 region is CASSPGTENTEAFF. In nucleotides, the CDR3 is TGCGCCAGCAGTCCCGGGACAGAGAACACTGAAGCTTTCTTT.

The J gene is TRBJ2-7, the V gene TRBV29-1; the match to TRBD1 covers 7 bases. Germline V lookup: CDR1 SQVTM, CDR2 ANQGSEA. The V segment lost 7 bases and the J segment 5 bases; nucleotides outside the gene matches: 11. The CDR3 is 13 amino acids. The CDR3: CSAMTGYRNEQYF. The CDR3 DNA is TGCAGCGCAATGACAGGGTACCGCAACGAGCAGTACTTC.

This clone was seen more than once but under ten times. The rearrangement joins TRBV2 to TRBJ1-1; the D gene is possibly TRBD1 (5 bases). Trimming cost V 6 bases and J 2 bases, with 10 bases left between them. The CDR3 sequence is 13 residues long. The germline gives CDR1 SNHLY, CDR2 FYNNEI. CDR3 coding DNA: TGTGCCAGCAGCAGGGACTTCAACACTGAAGCTTTCTTT. Amino acid sequence: CASSRDFNTEAFF.

CDR3 protein: CASSQETSGLTYEQYF. CDR3 bases: TGCGCCAGCAGCCAAGAGACTAGCGGGTTAACCTACGAGCAGTACTTC. The J gene is TRBJ2-7, the V gene TRBV4-1; 10 positions match TRBD2. Germline V lookup: CDR1 MGHRA, CDR2 YSYEKL. Unmatched junction bases numbered 4, after V lost 0 bases and J lost 2 bases. There are 16 residues in the CDR3.

The chain combines TRBV11-2 with TRBJ1-2, with a tentative D call TRBD1 (5 bases). Looked up from germline, CDR1 is SGHAT and CDR2 is FQNNGV. The CDR3 is 13 residues long. V lost 5 bases, J lost 2 bases, and 9 bases lay in between. CDR3 region: CASSHQGNYGYTF. CDR3 nucleotide sequence: TGTGCCAGCAGCCACCAGGGAAACTATGGCTACACCTTC.